The 20 T cell receptor beta chains presented below share a single source sample, sequenced in a study of T cells in Graves' hyperthyroidism and ophthalmopathy. The source material, RNA transcripts, was used to amplify TCR beta CDR3 regions. An initial round of RT-PCR targeting the TCR CDR3 relied on the HTBI primer set. TCRdb itself ran the multiplex PCR reads through MiXCR, one entry per CDR3 protein. Here the sample spans hundreds of thousands of distinct CDR3 sequences, about 45% being singletons. Sequenced input: peripheral blood or thyroid tissue (not recorded which). Source of these receptors: a woman aged 18-29 years with Graves' hyperthyroidism.

This clonotype was seen a few times. The V call is TRBV25-1, the J call TRBJ1-2; perhaps TRBD1 as D (6 bases). This CDR3 is 14 amino acids long. From germline, CDR1 is MGHDK and CDR2 SYGVNS. Deletions cut 6 bases from V and 4 bases from J, with 15 bases between. DNA of the CDR3: TGTGCCAGCAGGGGGGGGCAGGGCGGCTATGGCTACACCTTC. This translates into CASRGGQGGYGYTF.

The chain uses TRBV7-3 and TRBJ2-2; 11 bases are a match to TRBD1. Germline CDR1 and CDR2: SGHTA and FQGTGA. CDR3 length equals 16 residues. Germline trimming cut 3 bases from V and 4 bases from J; bases unmatched to any gene: 4. CDR3 sequence (DNA): TGTGCCAGCAGCTTCGGGGGGACAGGGGGCACCGGGGAGCTGTTTTTT. It translates to CASSFGGTGGTGELFF. Complete variable domain (other parts from reference TRBV7-3 and TRBJ2-2): GAGVSQTPSNKVTEKGKYVELRCDPISGHTALYWYRQSLGQGPEFLIYFQGTGAADDSGLPNDRFFAVRPEGSVSTLKIQRTERGDSAVYLCASSFGGTGGTGELFFGEGSRLTVL.

This clonotype was recorded a few times. The V gene is TRBV20-1, the J gene TRBJ2-7, with 9 positions matching TRBD1. Germline V gives CDR1 DFQATT, CDR2 SNEGSKA (reference sequence). The CDR3 spans 14 residues. Trimming took 6 bases from V and 4 from J; bases not matched to a gene: 10. CDR3: CSALGPGQGYEQYF. As DNA, the CDR3 is TGCAGTGCGCTGGGCCCGGGACAGGGTTACGAGCAGTACTTC.

The rearrangement joins TRBV20-1 to TRBJ1-4; maybe TRBD1 (6 bases). The V end was cut by 3 bases, the J end by 5 bases, with 16 bases between. The V gene's germline CDR1 is DFQATT and CDR2 SNEGSKA (reference sequence). The CDR3 contains 15 residues. The CDR3 DNA reads as TGCAGTGCTAGCAAGCGGGGGCGGGTGAATGAAAAACTGTTTTTT. This translates into CSASKRGRVNEKLFF.

This clonotype occurred many times. The V call is TRBV7-9, the J call TRBJ2-5, with 7 bases fitting TRBD1. The CDR3 has 15 residues. Germline CDR1 reads SEHNR; CDR2 reads FQNEAQ (reference sequence). J gave up 4 bases and V 1 base, and 6 bases lay outside the gene matches. The CDR3 coding sequence is TGTGCCAGCAGCTTAGTCGTAGGGGGCGGAGAGACCCAGTACTTC. Translating it yields CASSLVVGGGETQYF.

The chain carries TRBV7-9 and TRBJ2-7; D is unclear. The CDR3 has 14 residues. The V gene lost 0 bases and the J gene lost 5 bases, with 11 bases spanning the gap. Per the germline V gene, CDR1 is SEHNR and CDR2 is FQNEAQ (reference sequence). Written as DNA, the CDR3 is TGTGCCAGCAGCTTAGCGACCGACGCGGACGAGCAGTACTTC. Its protein is CASSLATDADEQYF.

The chain recombines TRBV7-2 with TRBJ2-2; D not resolved. The CDR3 has 13 residues. From germline, CDR1 is SGHTA and CDR2 FQGNSA. V dropped 2 bases and J dropped 6 bases, with 7 bases sitting between them. The CDR3 is CASSLLASGELFF. The CDR3 bases are TGTGCCAGCAGCTTACTGGCGTCCGGGGAGCTGTTTTTT.

This clonotype was seen more than once but under ten times. The chain uses TRBV20-1 and TRBJ1-5; no reliable D call. V was clipped by 5 bases and J by 5 bases, with 13 bases between them. Germline V CDR1 and CDR2: DFQATT, SNEGSKA (reference sequence). The CDR3 is 13 residues long. CDR3 residues: CSAGTGSYQPQHF. The CDR3 DNA reads as TGCAGTGCTGGCACGGGTTCTTATCAGCCCCAGCATTTT.

In this sample, this clonotype turned up many times. The chain is built from TRBV29-1 and TRBJ1-1; the D is unclear. CDR1 is SQVTM, CDR2 ANQGSEA, per germline. V lost 6 bases and J 5 bases, leaving 16 bases between the germline ends. The CDR3 loop spans 13 amino acids. The CDR3 coding sequence is TGCAGCGTCGATGGTGGGAGAAAGACTGAAGCTTTCTTT. This gives the protein CSVDGGRKTEAFF. Combining the CDR3 with reference TRBV29-1 and TRBJ1-1 gives the whole variable domain SAVISQKPSRDICQRGTSLTIQCQVDSQVTMMFWYRQQPGQSLTLIATANQGSEATYESGFVIDKFPISRPNLTFSTLTVSNMSPEDSSIYLCSVDGGRKTEAFFGQGTRLTVV.

CDR3 bases: TGCGCCAGCAGTACGAACCACGGGGAGACCCAGTACTTC. It yields the protein CASSTNHGETQYF. The chain joins TRBV5-1 to TRBJ2-5; D remains unclear. Trimming took off 5 bases at V and 5 bases at J, with 13 bases between the two ends. The CDR3 covers 13 residues. Germline-derived CDR1 and CDR2 are SGHRS and YFSETQ.

This clonotype was picked up one time. The chain employs TRBV7-3 and TRBJ2-3; no clear D gene. The V end lost 2 bases, the J end lost 5 bases, and 8 bases lay between the germline ends. This CDR3 is built from 13 residues. The germline CDR1 and CDR2 sequences are SGHTA and FQGTGA. The DNA for the CDR3 is TGTGCCAGCAGCTTATGGGTGAGAGATACGCAGTATTTT. Translation gives CASSLWVRDTQYF.

This chain joins TRBV29-1 and TRBJ2-1; maybe TRBD1 (5 bases). The CDR3 contains 13 residues. With 4 bases removed from V and 4 bases from J, the gap between germline ends came to 11 bases. Germline lookup yields CDR1 SQVTM and CDR2 ANQGSEA. The CDR3 sequence: CSVAQGNYNEQFF. For the CDR3, the DNA is TGCAGCGTTGCTCAGGGTAATTACAATGAGCAGTTCTTC.

There are many counts of this clonotype. The chain employs TRBV2 and TRBJ2-2, with 14 positions matching TRBD2. The ends lost 6 bases at V and 7 bases at J; junction bases unmatched: 1. Germline CDR1 SNHLY, CDR2 FYNNEI. This CDR3 spans 14 amino acids. The CDR3 protein is CASRGTSGSGELFF. Here the CDR3 DNA reads TGTGCCAGCAGGGGGACTAGCGGGAGCGGGGAGCTGTTTTTT.

The table lists this clonotype with many counts. This CDR3 is CATSGGSYNSPLHF. The CDR3 nucleotides read TGTGCCACCAGCGGGGGCTCCTATAATTCACCCCTCCACTTT. The rearrangement links TRBV15 to TRBJ1-6, with D possibly matching TRBD1 (5 bases). The germline V gene encodes CDR1 LNHNV and CDR2 YYDKDF (reference sequence). V shed 5 bases and J shed 0 bases, with 5 bases lying between them. CDR3 length equals 14 residues.

As for this clonotype: At one of its ends the junction is not consistent with the germline gene, which may arise from a read error. This chain uses TRBV24-1 with TRBJ1-1; 8 bases fit TRBD1. Germline assignment: CDR1 KGHDR and CDR2 SFDVKD. This CDR3 spans 15 amino acids. CDR3 DNA sequence: TGTGCCAGCAGTTTCTCGGGACAGGTGAACACTGAAGCTTTCTTT. Translation: CASSFSGQVNTEAFF.

This clonotype has ten or more counts. The J gene is TRBJ1-3, the V gene TRBV7-9; D uncertain. The V and J ends lost 2 bases and 4 bases respectively, with 9 bases between them. CDR1 is SEHNR and CDR2 is FQNEAQ in the germline V gene (reference sequence). The CDR3 has 14 residues. Here the CDR3 reads CASSLSAAGNTIYF. DNA of the CDR3: TGTGCCAGCAGCTTAAGCGCGGCCGGAAACACCATATATTTT.

The chain joins TRBV6-6 to TRBJ1-1; tentatively, D is TRBD1 (5 bases). Germline V lookup: CDR1 MNHNY, CDR2 SVGAGI (reference sequence). V lost 5 bases and J lost 5, with 12 bases in between. The CDR3 has 13 amino acids. CDR3 sequence (DNA): TGTGCCAGCAGTGAGGTTTCAGGGACTGAAGCTTTCTTT. Translation gives CASSEVSGTEAFF.

V and J are TRBV9 and TRBJ2-7; D is perhaps TRBD2 (6 bases). V was cut by 0 bases and J by 0 bases, with 10 bases left in between. Germline CDR1 and CDR2: SGDLS and YYNGEE. The CDR3 contains 15 residues. DNA of the CDR3: TGTGCCAGCAGCGTAGGGGGACTTAGCTCCTACGAGCAGTACTTC. It yields the protein CASSVGGLSSYEQYF.

This clonotype has only a few counts. The chain combines TRBV2 with TRBJ1-4, with unresolved D. This CDR3 is 14 amino acids long. CDR1 and CDR2 (germline): SNHLY, FYNNEI. Trimming shortened V by 7 bases and J by 5 bases, and 14 bases separated the two germline ends. In DNA, the CDR3 is TGTGCCAGCACCTGGAACGGCGGGAATGAAAAACTGTTTTTT. Translating it yields CASTWNGGNEKLFF.

This clonotype was detected a few times. The chain combines TRBV10-3 with TRBJ1-1, with 9 bases fitting TRBD1. This CDR3 has 13 residues. Trimming took 7 bases from V and 4 from J; bases not matched to a gene: 4. Germline assignment: CDR1 ENHRY and CDR2 SYGVKD. The CDR3 spells CAIKRQGGTEAFF. CDR3 in DNA: TGTGCCATCAAACGACAGGGGGGCACTGAAGCTTTCTTT.